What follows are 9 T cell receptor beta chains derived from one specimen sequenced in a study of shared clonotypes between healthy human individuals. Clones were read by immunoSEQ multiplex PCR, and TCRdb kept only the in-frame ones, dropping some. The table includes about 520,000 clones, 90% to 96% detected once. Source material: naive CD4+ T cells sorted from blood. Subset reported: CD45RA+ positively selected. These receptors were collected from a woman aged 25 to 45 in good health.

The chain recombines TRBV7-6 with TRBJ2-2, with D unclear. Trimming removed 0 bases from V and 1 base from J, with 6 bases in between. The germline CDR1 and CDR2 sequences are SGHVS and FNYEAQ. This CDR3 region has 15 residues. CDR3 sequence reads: CASSLAYRNTGELFF. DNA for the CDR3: TGTGCCAGCAGCTTAGCCTACAGGAACACCGGGGAGCTGTTTTTT.

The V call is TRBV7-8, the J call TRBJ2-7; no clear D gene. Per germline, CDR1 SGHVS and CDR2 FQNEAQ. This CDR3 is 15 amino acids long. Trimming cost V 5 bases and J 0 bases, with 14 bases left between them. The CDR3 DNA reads TGTGCCAGCAGCCCCCGAGGCCGAAGCTCCTACGAGCAGTACTTC. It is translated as CASSPRGRSSYEQYF.

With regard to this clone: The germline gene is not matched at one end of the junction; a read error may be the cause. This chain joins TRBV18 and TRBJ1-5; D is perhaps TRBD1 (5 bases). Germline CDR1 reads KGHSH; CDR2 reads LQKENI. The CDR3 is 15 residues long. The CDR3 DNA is TGTGCCAGCTCACAAACAGGCGGTAGCGATCAGCCCCAGCATTTT. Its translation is CASSQTGGSDQPQHF.

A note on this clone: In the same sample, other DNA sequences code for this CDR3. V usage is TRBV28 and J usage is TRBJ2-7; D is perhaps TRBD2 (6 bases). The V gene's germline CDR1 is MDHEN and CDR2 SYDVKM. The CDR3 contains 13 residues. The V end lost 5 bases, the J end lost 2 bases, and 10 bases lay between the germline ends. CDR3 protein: CASSPGLTYEQYF. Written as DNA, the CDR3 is TGTGCCAGCAGTCCGGGACTGACCTACGAGCAGTACTTC.

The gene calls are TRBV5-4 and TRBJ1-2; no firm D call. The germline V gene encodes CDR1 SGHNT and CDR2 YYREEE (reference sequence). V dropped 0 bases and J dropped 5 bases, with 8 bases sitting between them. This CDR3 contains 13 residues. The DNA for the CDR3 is TGTGCCAGCAGCTTGGAGGTTAAGTATGGCTACACCTTC. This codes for CASSLEVKYGYTF.

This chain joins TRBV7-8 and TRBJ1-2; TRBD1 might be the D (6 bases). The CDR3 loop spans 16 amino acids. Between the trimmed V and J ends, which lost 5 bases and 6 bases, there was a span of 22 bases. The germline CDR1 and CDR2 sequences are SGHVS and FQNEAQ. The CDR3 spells CASSRTPPGVGDGYTF. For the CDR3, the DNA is TGTGCCAGCAGCCGAACCCCCCCAGGGGTTGGGGATGGCTACACCTTC.

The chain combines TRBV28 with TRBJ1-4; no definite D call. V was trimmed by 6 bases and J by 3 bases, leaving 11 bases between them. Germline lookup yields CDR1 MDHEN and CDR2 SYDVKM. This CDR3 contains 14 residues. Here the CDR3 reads CASRAPGSNEKLFF. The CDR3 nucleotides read TGTGCCAGCAGGGCCCCGGGGTCTAATGAAAAACTGTTTTTT.

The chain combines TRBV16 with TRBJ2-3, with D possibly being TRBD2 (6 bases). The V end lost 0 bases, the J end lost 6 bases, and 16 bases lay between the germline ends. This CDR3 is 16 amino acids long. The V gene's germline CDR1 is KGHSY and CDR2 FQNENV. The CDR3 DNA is TGTGCCAGCAGCCAATCCTTACAGTTAGCGGAGGATACGCAGTATTTT. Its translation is CASSQSLQLAEDTQYF.

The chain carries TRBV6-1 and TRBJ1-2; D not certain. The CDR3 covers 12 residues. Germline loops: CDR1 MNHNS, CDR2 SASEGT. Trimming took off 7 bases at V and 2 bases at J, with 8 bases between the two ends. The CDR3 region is CASKTRNYGYTF. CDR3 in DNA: TGTGCCAGCAAGACCCGAAACTATGGCTACACCTTC.